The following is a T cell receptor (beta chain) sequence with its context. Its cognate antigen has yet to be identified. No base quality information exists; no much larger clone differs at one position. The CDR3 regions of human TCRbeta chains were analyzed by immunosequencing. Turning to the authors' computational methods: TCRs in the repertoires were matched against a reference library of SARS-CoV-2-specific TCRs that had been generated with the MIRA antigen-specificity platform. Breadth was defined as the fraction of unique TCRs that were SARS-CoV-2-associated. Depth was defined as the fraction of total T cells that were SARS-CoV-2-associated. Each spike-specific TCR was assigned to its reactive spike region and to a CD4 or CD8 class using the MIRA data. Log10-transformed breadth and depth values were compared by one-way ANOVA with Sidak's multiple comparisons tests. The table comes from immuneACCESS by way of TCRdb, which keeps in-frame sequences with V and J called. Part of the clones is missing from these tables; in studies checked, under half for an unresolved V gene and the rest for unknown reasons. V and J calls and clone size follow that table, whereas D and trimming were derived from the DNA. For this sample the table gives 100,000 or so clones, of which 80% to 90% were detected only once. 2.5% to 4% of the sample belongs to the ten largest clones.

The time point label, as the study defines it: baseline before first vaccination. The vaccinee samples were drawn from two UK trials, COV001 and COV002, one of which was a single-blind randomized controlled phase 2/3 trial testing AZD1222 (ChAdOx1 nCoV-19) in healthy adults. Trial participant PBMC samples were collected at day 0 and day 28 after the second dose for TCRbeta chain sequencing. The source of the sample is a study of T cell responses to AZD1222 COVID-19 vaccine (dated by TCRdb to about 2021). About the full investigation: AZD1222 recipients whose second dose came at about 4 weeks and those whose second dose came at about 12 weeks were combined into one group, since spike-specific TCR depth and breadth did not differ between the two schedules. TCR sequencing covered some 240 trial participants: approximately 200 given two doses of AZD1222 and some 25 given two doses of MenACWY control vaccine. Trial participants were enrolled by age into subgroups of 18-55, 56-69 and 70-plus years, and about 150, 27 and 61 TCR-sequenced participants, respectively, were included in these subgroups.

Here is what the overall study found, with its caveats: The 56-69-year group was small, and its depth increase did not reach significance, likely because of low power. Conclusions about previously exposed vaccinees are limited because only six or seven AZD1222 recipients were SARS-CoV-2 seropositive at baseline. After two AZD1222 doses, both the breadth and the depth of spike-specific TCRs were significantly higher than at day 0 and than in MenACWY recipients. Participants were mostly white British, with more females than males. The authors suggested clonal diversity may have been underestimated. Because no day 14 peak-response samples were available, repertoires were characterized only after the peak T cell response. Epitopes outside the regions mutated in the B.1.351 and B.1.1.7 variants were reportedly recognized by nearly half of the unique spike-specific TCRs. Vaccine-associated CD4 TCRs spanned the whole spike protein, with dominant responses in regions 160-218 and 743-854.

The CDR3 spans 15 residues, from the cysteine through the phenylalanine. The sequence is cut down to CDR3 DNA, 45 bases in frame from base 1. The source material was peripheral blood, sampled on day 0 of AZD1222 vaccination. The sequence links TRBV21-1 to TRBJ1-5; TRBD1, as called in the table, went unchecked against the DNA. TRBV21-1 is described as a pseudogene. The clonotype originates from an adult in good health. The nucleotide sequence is TGTGCCAGCAGCGCGGACAGGGGCGGCAATCAGCCCCAGCATTTT. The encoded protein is CASSADRGGNQPQHF.